Listed here is a single TCR beta chain. CDR1 and CDR2 from the germline V gene are SNHLY and FYNNEI. The V and J ends lost 8 bases and 0 bases respectively, with 17 bases between them. This CDR3 has 16 amino acids. TCRdb re-derived calls from the RT-PCR reads in MiXCR, one entry per CDR3 protein. The table records about 680,000 distinct CDR3 sequences, 13% to 15% of them present only once. V gene TRBV2 combines with J gene TRBJ2-1; TRBD2 might be the D (6 bases). The clonotype comes from a female donor in good health, serving as a healthy control. The specimen was memory CD4+ T cells from blood. CDR3 amino acids: CASRRGAPSSYNEQFF. The CDR3 DNA sequence: TGTGCCAGCCGGAGGGGAGCGCCCAGCTCCTACAATGAGCAGTTCTTC.